This TCR beta chain was sequenced in a study of blood T cells in healthy people across ages. For the second PCR, which ran for roughly 7 to 11 cycles, a sample-barcoded 5' primer and a J-beta primer mix were used. The template-switch adaptor, which had 12 random nucleotides, put a tag on each cDNA molecule. TCRdb processed the 5' RACE reads anew with MiXCR; each CDR3 protein has one entry. The sample holds 1,100,000 or so distinct CDR3 sequences, more than 35% seen once. The CDR3 contains 16 residues. V was cut by 3 bases and J by 0 bases, with 11 bases left in between. The germline V gene encodes CDR1 SGHDN and CDR2 FVKESK. Donation came from healthy Caucasian individuals in Russia who were aged about 6 to 100. The sample, 9 to 10 milliliters of peripheral blood, was drawn from each donor. Isolation per sample recovered at least 7 million PBMCs.

The TCR sequence derives from a woman between 55 and 75 years old in good health. The genes are TRBV14 and TRBJ2-2; tentatively, D is TRBD2 (6 bases). Specimen: blood. The CDR3 sequence is CASSQRRLANTGELFF. The CDR3 nucleotides read TGTGCCAGCAGCCAGCGGAGACTAGCGAACACCGGGGAGCTGTTTTTT. The variable domain in full, with the rest retrieved from reference TRBV14 and TRBJ2-2, is EAGVTQFPSHSVIEKGQTVTLRCDPISGHDNLYWYRRVMGKEIKFLLHFVKESKQDESGMPNNRFLAERTGGTYSTLKVQPAELEDSGVYFCASSQRRLANTGELFFGEGSRLTVL.